This T cell receptor (beta chain) comes out of a study of blood T cell repertoires in COVID-19. Study-level information: The United States, Italy and Spain provided the acute and convalescent COVID-19 samples. The analysed material was cDNA or gDNA that came from T cells, B-cell-depleted T cells, or PBMCs.

The germline V gene has CDR1 SGHVS and CDR2 FQNEAQ. The CDR3 runs to 16 residues. J was trimmed by 2 bases and V by 1 base; bases with no gene match: 7. Study members were between roughly 18 and 89 years old and lived in 20 to 30 US regions. Participants reported their clinical history, and cohort assignment relied on those reports. Libraries were prepared by immunoSEQ multiplex PCR; TCRdb keeps only in-frame clonotypes and omits some of them. The sample shows roughly 400,000 clones, 88% of them seen only once. The chain carries TRBV7-8 and TRBJ2-7; TRBD2 matches 8 bases. The receptor was isolated from a woman aged 40 to 55 with acute COVID-19. Sequencing used PBMCs or T cells enriched from blood (not recorded which). The CDR3 sequence is CASSLGPAGVAYEQYF. For the CDR3, the DNA is TGTGCCAGCAGCTTAGGCCCAGCGGGGGTCGCCTACGAGCAGTACTTC.